This section outlines one T cell receptor (beta chain) sequence together with its context. The antigen is not known. The data belong to a study of T cells after yellow fever vaccination. Broader study findings: Sorted repertoires could include abundant contaminating clonotypes from bulk cells.

A single record per CDR3 protein comes from TCRdb applying MiXCR to the 5' RACE reads. Among hundreds of thousands of distinct CDR3 sequences listed, roughly an eighth were seen once. J was trimmed by 6 bases and V by 1 base; bases with no gene match: 3. This CDR3 comprises 13 residues. Germline V gives CDR1 SGDLS, CDR2 YYNGEE. The gene calls are TRBV9 and TRBJ1-1; 7 bases agree with TRBD1. The starting material was PBMCs, obtained on the day of the yellow fever booster vaccination. This TCR was sampled from a man aged 30 to 45 who received the YFV17D yellow fever vaccine. CDR3 sequence (DNA): TGTGCCAGCAGCGTAATGGGGACAGCTGAAGCTTTCTTT. Protein sequence: CASSVMGTAEAFF.